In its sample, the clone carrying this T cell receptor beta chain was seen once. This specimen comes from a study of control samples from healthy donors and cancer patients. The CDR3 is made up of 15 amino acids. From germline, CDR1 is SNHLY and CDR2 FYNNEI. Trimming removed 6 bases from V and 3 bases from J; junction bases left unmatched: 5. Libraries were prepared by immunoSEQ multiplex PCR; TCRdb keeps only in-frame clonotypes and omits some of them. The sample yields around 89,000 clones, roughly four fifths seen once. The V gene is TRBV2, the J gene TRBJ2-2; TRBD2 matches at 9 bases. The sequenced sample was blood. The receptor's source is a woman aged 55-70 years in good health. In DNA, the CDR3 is TGTGCCAGCAGAAGACTAGCGGAGTACACCGGGGAGCTGTTTTTT. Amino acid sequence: CASRRLAEYTGELFF.